The T cell receptor (beta chain) described here comes from a study of technical replicates of blood from several donors. The data were produced by immunoSEQ multiplex PCR, yet TCRdb's version contains in-frame clones alone and is incomplete. The sample lists approximately 70,000 clones, 80% to 95% occurring once. The V gene end was trimmed by 5 bases and the J gene end by 5 bases; junction bases not matched to a gene: 13. This CDR3 spans 16 amino acids. Looked up from germline, CDR1 is SGHTA and CDR2 is FQGTGA. This TCR was recovered from a human donor in good health. Material: T cells isolated from PBMCs. This sequence joins TRBV7-3 and TRBJ2-7, with 9 bases identical to TRBD2. CDR3 DNA: TGTGCCAGCAGCCAACTGGGGCCTAGCGGGATCCACGAGCAGTACTTC. It is translated as CASSQLGPSGIHEQYF.